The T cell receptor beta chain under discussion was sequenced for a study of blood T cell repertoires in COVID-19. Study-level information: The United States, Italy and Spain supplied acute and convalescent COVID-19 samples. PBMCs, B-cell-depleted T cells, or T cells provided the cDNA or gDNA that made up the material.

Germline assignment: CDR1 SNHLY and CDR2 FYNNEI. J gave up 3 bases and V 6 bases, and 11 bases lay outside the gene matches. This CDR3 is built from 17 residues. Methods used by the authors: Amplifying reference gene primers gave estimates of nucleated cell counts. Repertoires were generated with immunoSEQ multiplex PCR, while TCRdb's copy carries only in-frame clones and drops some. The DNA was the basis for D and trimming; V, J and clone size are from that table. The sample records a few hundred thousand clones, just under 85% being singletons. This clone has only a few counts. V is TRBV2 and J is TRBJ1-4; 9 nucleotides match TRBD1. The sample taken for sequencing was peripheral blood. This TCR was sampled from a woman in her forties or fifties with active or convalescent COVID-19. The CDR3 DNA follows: TGTGCCAGCAGGTCCGGGACAGGGTTTCTAGCTAATGAAAAACTGTTTTTT. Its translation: CASRSGTGFLANEKLFF. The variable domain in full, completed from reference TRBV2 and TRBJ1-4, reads EPEVTQTPSHQVTQMGQEVILRCVPISNHLYFYWYRQILGQKVEFLVSFYNNEISEKSEIFDDQFSVERPDGSNFTLKIRSTKLEDSAMYFCASRSGTGFLANEKLFFGSGTQLSVL.